The rows below give T cell receptor beta chains drawn from one sample of a study of identical twins. Via MiXCR, TCRdb re-called the 5' RACE reads, giving one row per CDR3 protein. The sample has 1.5 million or so distinct CDR3 sequences, 25% to 35% seen once. Material: cord blood. These receptors were taken from a newborn girl in good health. Each CDR3 is given without its conserved first and last residue. Fields, in order: D gene, CDR3 length, J gene, V gene, clone size, CDR3 protein. A D gene is named only where the DNA matches it firmly. The size entry is marked missing in some rows and otherwise reads once, few, many or a size class.

>TRBD2|15|TRBJ2-3|TRBV27|many
ASSLYQGLAGSDTQY
>TRBD1|13|TRBJ2-2|TRBV28|NA
ASRSQGAGTGELF
>TRBD2|16|TRBJ2-7|TRBV12-3/TRBV12-4|few
ASSLRVRLAGVSYEQY
>NA|14|TRBJ1-4|TRBV28|NA
ASSPQRDRKNEKLF
>NA|12|TRBJ2-7|TRBV27|NA
ASSFVGSRYEQY
>NA|12|TRBJ2-1|TRBV4-1|few
ASSHVLGDNEQF
>TRBD1|16|TRBJ1-5|TRBV28|NA
ASSLADRVHYSNQPQH
>TRBD2|10|NA|TRBV29-1|once
SVDRDYNEQY
>TRBD1|14|TRBJ2-6|TRBV2|NA
ALIGAGGFGANVLT
>TRBD2|12|TRBJ2-7|TRBV10-3|many
AISEREDSYEQY
>NA|14|TRBJ1-1|TRBV28|few
ASSLWGVRGATEAF
>NA|14|TRBJ2-3|TRBV4-1|NA
ASSQGYGTGTDTQY
>TRBD1|12|TRBJ1-1|TRBV12-3/TRBV12-4|NA
ASTLDRGFTEAF
>NA|13|TRBJ1-4|TRBV7-9|NA
ASSLAEGLGQKLF
>NA|12|TRBJ2-4|TRBV2|NA
ASSESFRGDIQY
>NA|12|TRBJ2-1|TRBV12-3/TRBV12-4|NA
ASSLEGGGGEQF
>NA|12|TRBJ2-1|TRBV18|NA
ASSPPGPITLQF
>TRBD1|15|TRBJ1-2|TRBV18|few
ASSAVIPGQGYYGYT
>NA|14|TRBJ1-1|TRBV7-8|few
ASSLGRRGRNTEAF
>TRBD2|14|TRBJ2-5|TRBV20-1|NA
SARPTGTRLQETQY
>NA|11|TRBJ2-1|TRBV12-3/TRBV12-4|few
ASNEVPNNEQF
>TRBD2|12|TRBJ2-1|TRBV12-3/TRBV12-4|few
ASRLLAGEETQF
>TRBD1|13|TRBJ1-2|TRBV4-1|few
ASSQGRQGSYGYT
>NA|12|TRBJ1-5|TRBV20-1|few
SASNPRGNQPQH
>NA|13|TRBJ2-1|TRBV3-1|NA
ASSQEDSYSYEQF
>NA|11|TRBJ1-2|TRBV11-2|NA
ASSLAFRGGYT
>TRBD1|13|TRBJ2-1|TRBV7-2|NA
ASSSRTDRVNEQF
>NA|13|TRBJ2-1|TRBV27|NA
ASSLFAGPYNEQF
>NA|11|TRBJ1-1|TRBV4-1|NA
ASSRTWNDKAF
>NA|14|TRBJ2-7|TRBV7-9|NA
ASSLYPGRISHEQY
>NA|12|TRBJ2-1|TRBV20-1|once
SAIEAGGYNERF
>NA|14|TRBJ1-5|TRBV10-3|once
AISERGGDFNQPQH
>NA|16|TRBJ1-1|TRBV4-2|NA
ASSQVVRAGPMNTEAF
>NA|15|TRBJ2-7|TRBV12-1|NA
ASSSLGAGSSRHEQY
>NA|15|TRBJ2-6|TRBV7-2|NA
ASSLDFVRSGANVLT
>NA|12|TRBJ2-1|TRBV29-1|many
SVPDGSPYNEQF
>NA|11|NA|TRBV20-1|NA
SARGSGRNIQY
>TRBD2|11|TRBJ2-5|TRBV20-1|few
SASPGGKETQY
>NA|13|TRBJ1-1|TRBV4-2|NA
ASSQEGRTNTEAF
>NA|17|TRBJ1-4|TRBV3-1|NA
ASSQEKGLTGGTNEKLF
>TRBD2|13|TRBJ2-1|TRBV20-1|NA
SARDLLAGGGEQF
>TRBD1|13|TRBJ1-1|TRBV6-5|NA
ASLGDRAGNTEAF
>NA|12|TRBJ2-1|TRBV6-5|many
ASSYIWTNNEQF
>TRBD2|17|TRBJ2-2|TRBV4-1|NA
ASSPLGLAGGPSTGELF
>NA|13|TRBJ2-1|TRBV12-3/TRBV12-4|NA
ASSIWGSPYNEQF
>TRBD2|14|TRBJ2-2|TRBV12-3/TRBV12-4|NA
ASSLGPGLAAFELF
>NA|12|TRBJ2-7|TRBV7-9|few
ASSLARRSYEQY
>NA|17|TRBJ2-3|TRBV3-1|NA
ASSQEPMLTRSSTDTQY
>TRBD1|14|TRBJ2-7|TRBV4-1|NA
ASSPFLWDSSYEQY
>NA|12|TRBJ1-1|TRBV6-1|NA
ASSDAGRNTEAF
>NA|15|TRBJ1-4|TRBV12-5|few
ASGLPRRGQGNEKLF
>TRBD2|14|TRBJ2-7|TRBV6-6|NA
ASRRQLAGGTYEQY
>NA|10|TRBJ1-1|TRBV20-1|NA
SAVTRGTEAF
>NA|14|TRBJ2-1|TRBV5-1|NA
ASSVGYPSSYNEQF
>NA|13|TRBJ1-2|TRBV5-1|NA
ASSLVSTGCAGYT
>NA|12|TRBJ2-1|TRBV5-1|NA
ASSAGLQYNEQF
>NA|13|TRBJ2-5|TRBV29-1|few
SVEGSPSAQETQY